The 24 T cell receptor beta chains below come from one sample, sequenced in a study of CD8+ T cells in alopecia areata (dated by TCRdb to the late 2010s). Interpreted using the paper, the time point label stands for: less than five weeks on oral tofacitinib. Explained via the paper, the treatment or condition label denotes: oral pan-JAK inhibitor, 5-10 mg twice daily. The protocol used for the library was the immunoSEQ multiplex PCR assay. For TCR sequencing, RNA was extracted from every sample and reverse transcribed into cDNA to serve as template. TCRdb retrieved this table from immuneACCESS and kept in-frame rearrangements only. Not all clones are present; in checked studies, unresolved V genes account for under half, and no reason is known for the remainder. Present in this sample are about 210,000 clones, 64% of which were seen just once. The ten largest clonotypes hold 4% to 4.5% of the sample.

Sequencing was performed on CD4+ T cells sorted from blood, taken at week 4, from a patient treated with tofacitinib. These receptors came from a human donor with alopecia areata.

The CDR3 DNA sequence: TGTGCCAGCAGCTTATCTGGGGTAGCCCGGGAGACCCAGTACTTC. Its translation is CASSLSGVARETQYF. The chain couples TRBV11-2 to TRBJ2-5; D call uncertain. CDR1 is SGHAT and CDR2 is FQNNGV in the germline V gene. CDR3 length: 15 amino acids. V was clipped by 2 bases and J by 5 bases, with 15 bases between them.

The rearrangement uses TRBV7-2 and TRBJ2-3; the match to TRBD2 covers 9 bases. CDR1 and CDR2 (germline): SGHTA, FQGNSA. This CDR3 spans 13 amino acids. The ends lost 6 bases at V and 5 bases at J; junction bases unmatched: 3. The CDR3 nucleotides read TGTGCCAGCAGGCGGGGGGGCGTAGATACGCAGTATTTT. It specifies CASRRGGVDTQYF.

This chain joins TRBV29-1 and TRBJ1-1, with D tentatively TRBD1 (5 bases). CDR1 is SQVTM, CDR2 ANQGSEA, per germline. The CDR3 spans 13 residues. V lost 2 bases to trimming and J lost 6 bases, with 13 bases between them. The CDR3 nucleotides are TGCAGCGTTGAACCAAAGCGGGGGTCTGAAGCTTTCTTT. Its translation is CSVEPKRGSEAFF.

The rearrangement joins TRBV1 to TRBJ2-7; the table's TRBD1 call for D was not verified on the DNA. TRBV1 is a pseudogene segment. The CDR3 is 16 amino acids. The CDR3 DNA is TGCACCAGCAGCCAAGGAAACTCAGGGACAGAGTACGAGCAGTACTTC. Amino acids: CTSSQGNSGTEYEQYF.

This clone was seen only a few times. The chain has TRBV11-2 and TRBJ2-5, with a tentative D call TRBD2 (7 bases). The CDR3 covers 15 residues. CDR1 is SGHAT, CDR2 FQNNGV, per germline. V was pared by 5 bases and J by 5 bases, with 18 bases between. The CDR3 here is CASSPLTGGLETQYF. CDR3 in DNA: TGTGCCAGCAGCCCCTTGACCGGGGGGCTGGAGACCCAGTACTTC.

The gene calls are TRBV18 and TRBJ1-6; 10 nucleotides align to TRBD1. CDR3 length: 16 residues. Trimming at V came to 2 bases and at J to 7 bases, leaving 5 bases not matched to a gene. CDR1 is KGHSH and CDR2 is LQKENI in the germline V gene. In DNA form, the CDR3 reads TGTGCCAGCTCACCAACGGGACAGGGGTTAAATTCACCCCTCCACTTT. Residues: CASSPTGQGLNSPLHF. Supplemented by reference TRBV18 and TRBJ1-6, the full variable domain reads NAGVMQNPRHLVRRRGQEARLRCSPMKGHSHVYWYRQLPEEGLKFMVYLQKENIIDESGMPKERFSAEFPKEGPSILRIQQVVRGDSAAYFCASSPTGQGLNSPLHFGNGTRLTVT.

The chain has TRBV2 and TRBJ2-2; 9 bases match TRBD1. In germline, CDR1 is SNHLY, CDR2 FYNNEI. The CDR3 is made up of 15 amino acids. V lost 6 bases, J lost 3 bases, and 5 bases stayed unmatched. The CDR3 loop is CASSLQGADTGELFF. The CDR3 DNA follows: TGTGCCAGCAGCCTACAGGGGGCGGACACCGGGGAGCTGTTTTTT.

The chain joins TRBV7-2 to TRBJ1-2; 8 positions agree with TRBD1. CDR1 SGHTA and CDR2 FQGNSA come from the germline V gene. The CDR3 contains 15 residues. V lost 0 bases to trimming and J lost 5 bases; unmatched junction nucleotides: 5. CDR3 coding DNA: TGTGCCAGCAGCTTAGCCTCAGGGGGCAAGTATGGCTACACCTTC. Translation gives CASSLASGGKYGYTF.

The chain carries TRBV9 and TRBJ1-6; TRBD1 might be the D (5 bases). V was trimmed by 1 base and J by 8 bases, leaving 10 bases between them. CDR1 SGDLS and CDR2 YYNGEE come from the germline V gene. The CDR3 sequence is 14 residues long. CDR3 in amino acids: CASSVRGEYSPLHF. CDR3 sequence (DNA): TGTGCCAGCAGCGTACGGGGCGAATATTCACCCCTCCACTTT.

V gene TRBV5-1 combines with J gene TRBJ2-1; D unclear. In germline, CDR1 is SGHRS, CDR2 YFSETQ. V lost 0 bases, J lost 9 bases, and 7 bases lay in between. The CDR3 has 12 amino acids. CDR3 region: CASSLEEFEQFF. The CDR3 coding sequence is TGCGCCAGCAGCTTGGAAGAGTTTGAGCAGTTCTTC.

The rearrangement joins TRBV4-3 to TRBJ2-1, with 9 bases matching TRBD2. CDR1 and CDR2 from the germline V gene are LGHNA and YSLEER. The CDR3 runs 17 residues. Germline trimming cut 0 bases from V and 1 base from J; bases unmatched to any gene: 4. The CDR3 reads CASSQDRLADSYNEQFF. CDR3 in DNA: TGCGCCAGCAGCCAAGATAGACTAGCGGATTCCTACAATGAGCAGTTCTTC.

There are a few counts of this clone. Germline is not matched at one junction end, which may reflect a read error. CDR3 loop: CASSLGTGGHEKLFF. The CDR3 DNA reads TGTGCTAGCAGCTTAGGCACAGGGGGGCACGAAAAACTGTTTTTT. The chain recombines TRBV7-7 with TRBJ1-4, with 8 bases that match TRBD1. CDR3 length equals 15 residues. Germline loops: CDR1 SSHAT, CDR2 FNYEAQ (reference sequence). The whole variable domain, filled in from reference TRBV7-7 and TRBJ1-4, reads GAGVSQSPRYKVTKRGQDVTLRCDPISSHATLYWYQQALGQGPEFLTYFNYEAQPDKSGLPSDRFSAERPEGSISTLTIQRTEQRDSAMYRCASSLGTGGHEKLFFGSGTQLSVL.

The chain joins TRBV7-2 to TRBJ2-5; 8 bases agree with TRBD2. V was clipped by 5 bases and J by 4 bases; unmatched bases: 9. Looked up from germline, CDR1 is SGHTA and CDR2 is FQGNSA. The CDR3 loop spans 15 amino acids. The CDR3 coding sequence is TGTGCCAGCAGCCAAACTAGCGGATCGGTAGAGACCCAGTACTTC. Translating gives CASSQTSGSVETQYF.

The CDR3 protein is CASSLFERDYGYTF. The CDR3 nucleotides are TGTGCCAGCAGCTTATTTGAAAGGGACTATGGCTACACCTTC. V usage is TRBV7-2 and J usage is TRBJ1-2, with D hard to call. V gave up 2 bases and J gave up 3 bases, with 10 bases separating them. Germline V gives CDR1 SGHTA, CDR2 FQGNSA. The CDR3 is made up of 14 amino acids.

This clone came up a few times. The chain couples TRBV29-1 to TRBJ2-5; D possibly corresponds to TRBD1 (5 bases). Trimming pared 2 bases from V and 7 bases from J, leaving 14 bases between. Germline-derived CDR1 and CDR2 are SQVTM and ANQGSEA. This CDR3 has 13 residues. The CDR3 DNA follows: TGCAGCGTTGAACCGGGCCTAACAGGGACCCAGTACTTC. This encodes CSVEPGLTGTQYF.

The rearrangement uses TRBV10-3 and TRBJ2-7, with D perhaps assigned TRBD1 or TRBD2 (5 bases each). CDR1 is ENHRY, CDR2 SYGVKD, per germline. V lost 7 bases to trimming and J lost 3 bases, with 16 bases between them. This CDR3 spans 14 amino acids. The CDR3 coding sequence is TGTGCCATCAATCGGGACGGGTACCTCTACGAGCAGTACTTC. This gives the protein CAINRDGYLYEQYF.

V usage is TRBV11-2 and J usage is TRBJ1-1; D is unclear. This CDR3 region has 12 residues. From germline, CDR1 is SGHAT and CDR2 FQNNGV. V lost 8 bases and J 2 bases, leaving 9 bases between the germline ends. As DNA, the CDR3 is TGTGCCAGCTCAGGCCTTAACACTGAAGCTTTCTTT. Its translation is CASSGLNTEAFF.

Concerning this clone: The same CDR3 also results from other DNA sequences found in this sample. The rearrangement joins TRBV29-1 to TRBJ2-5, with 10 positions matching TRBD1. Trimming cost V 6 bases and J 5 bases; bases outside gene matches: 3. CDR3 size: 12 residues. Germline V gives CDR1 SQVTM, CDR2 ANQGSEA. The CDR3 region has the DNA TGCAGCGTCGACAGGGGGCGGGAGACCCAGTACTTC. This codes for CSVDRGRETQYF.

The CDR3 region has the DNA TGTGCCAGCAGTGAAGCGACGGCCAGCTCCTACAATGAGCAGTTCTTC. Translating it yields CASSEATASSYNEQFF. V usage is TRBV2 and J usage is TRBJ2-1; D gene ambiguous. The CDR3 spans 16 residues. The germline V gene has CDR1 SNHLY and CDR2 FYNNEI. V was clipped by 0 bases and J by 0 bases, with 9 bases between them.

V is TRBV7-3 and J is TRBJ1-5; D is perhaps TRBD1 (6 bases). This CDR3 is 13 amino acids long. Per the germline V gene, CDR1 is SGHTA and CDR2 is FQGTGA. Between the trimmed V and J ends, which lost 4 bases and 7 bases, there was a span of 11 bases. This CDR3 reads CASSSGVGQPQHF. Here the CDR3 DNA reads TGTGCCAGCAGCTCAGGGGTCGGGCAGCCCCAGCATTTT.

This clone has just a few counts. The chain joins TRBV7-9 to TRBJ2-3; 10 bases map to TRBD1. Trimming removed 3 bases from V and 1 base from J; junction bases left unmatched: 10. In germline, CDR1 is SEHNR, CDR2 FQNEAQ (reference sequence). This CDR3 has 18 residues. This chain's CDR3 is CASSLGTGAFGGTDTQYF. CDR3 in DNA: TGTGCCAGCAGCTTGGGGACAGGGGCCTTCGGGGGCACAGATACGCAGTATTTT.

This chain connects TRBV7-2 to TRBJ1-1, with a tentative D call TRBD1 (6 bases). The CDR3 extends over 14 amino acids. Germline CDR1 SGHTA, CDR2 FQGNSA. V lost 1 base and J 7 bases, leaving 13 bases between the germline ends. In nucleotides, the CDR3 is TGTGCCAGCAGCTTAGTGGTACAGGGAGGTGAAGCTTTCTTT. It specifies CASSLVVQGGEAFF.

This chain uses TRBV5-6 with TRBJ2-7; D might be TRBD1 (6 bases). CDR3 length: 13 residues. V was pared by 5 bases and J by 3 bases, with 12 bases between. Germline V lookup: CDR1 SGHDT, CDR2 YYEEEE. The CDR3 DNA reads as TGTGCCAGCAGGAACAGGGCTGACTACGAGCAGTACTTC. Translating gives CASRNRADYEQYF.

The chain links TRBV2 to TRBJ2-5; D gene uncertain. V was trimmed by 6 bases and J by 4 bases, leaving 15 bases between them. CDR3 size: 14 residues. Germline V CDR1 and CDR2: SNHLY, FYNNEI. CDR3 DNA sequence: TGTGCCAGCAGCCCAGTTTTAGCATCAGAGACCCAGTACTTC. Its protein product is CASSPVLASETQYF.